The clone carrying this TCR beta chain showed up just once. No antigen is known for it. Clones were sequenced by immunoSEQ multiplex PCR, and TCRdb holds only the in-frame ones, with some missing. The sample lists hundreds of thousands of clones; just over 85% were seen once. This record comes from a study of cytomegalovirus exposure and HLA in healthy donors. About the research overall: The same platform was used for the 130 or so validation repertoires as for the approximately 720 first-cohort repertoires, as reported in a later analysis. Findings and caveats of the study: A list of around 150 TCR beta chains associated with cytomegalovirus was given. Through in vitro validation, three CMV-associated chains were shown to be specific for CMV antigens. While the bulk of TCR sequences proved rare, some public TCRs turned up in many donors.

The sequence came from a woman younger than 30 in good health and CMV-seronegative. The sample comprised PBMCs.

The CDR3 DNA reads TGTGCCAGCAGCCCTGTAGCGGGGGGCTCCTACGAGCAGTACTTC. Residues: CASSPVAGGSYEQYF. V gene TRBV11-2 combines with J gene TRBJ2-7, with 10 bases aligning to TRBD2. Trimming cost V 5 bases and J 0 bases; bases outside gene matches: 4. This CDR3 has 15 amino acids. Germline values: CDR1 SGHAT, CDR2 FQNNGV.